Following are 11 T cell receptor beta chains from one sample sequenced in a study of blood T cells in healthy people across ages. It was with a sample-barcoded 5' primer and a J-beta primer mix that a second PCR of roughly 7 to 12 cycles was run. TCRdb independently ran MiXCR on the 5' RACE reads; one entry per CDR3 protein. The table shows some 670,000 distinct CDR3 sequences, with about 50% occurring only once. Sequences were obtained from blood. The receptor source for this set is a woman of 80 years or more in good health.

The chain recombines TRBV20-1 with TRBJ2-1; D not resolved. The V gene's germline CDR1 is DFQATT and CDR2 SNEGSKA (reference sequence). The V end was cut by 1 base, the J end by 0 bases, with 7 bases between. The length of the CDR3 is 14 residues. The CDR3 region has the DNA TGCAGTGCTAGAGTTCCGGGCTCCTACAATGAGCAGTTCTTC. It codes for CSARVPGSYNEQFF.

This clonotype was observed at least ten times. V is TRBV20-1 and J is TRBJ2-3, with D possibly matching TRBD2 (6 bases). Trimming took 3 bases from V and 10 from J, leaving 20 bases between them. This CDR3 comprises 14 residues. Per the germline V gene, CDR1 is DFQATT and CDR2 is SNEGSKA (reference sequence). The chain's CDR3 is CSASSSANRYPQYF. The CDR3 DNA follows: TGCAGTGCTAGCTCTAGCGCCAACAGATATCCGCAGTATTTT.

J is TRBJ2-4 and V is TRBV12-3 or TRBV12-4, with 7 bases identical to TRBD2. TRBJ2-7 matches the DNA end more closely, so the J call is doubtful. The CDR3 extends over 15 amino acids. DNA of the CDR3: TGTGCCAGCAGTCCGTTCGCGGGAGATCGGGCCGAGCAGTACTTC. It translates to CASSPFAGDRAEQYF.

This clonotype was detected ten times or more. V usage is TRBV4-1 and J usage is TRBJ2-1; the match to TRBD2 covers 10 bases. Germline V CDR1 and CDR2: MGHRA, YSYEKL. The CDR3 covers 18 residues. Germline trimming cut 5 bases from V and 1 base from J; bases unmatched to any gene: 11. The CDR3 loop reads CASSSRDLAGVSYNEQFF. The DNA of the CDR3 is TGCGCCAGCAGCTCAAGGGATCTAGCGGGAGTATCCTACAATGAGCAGTTCTTC.

This clonotype was detected ten times or more. The V call is TRBV2, the J call TRBJ1-2; unclear D gene. The CDR3 loop spans 13 amino acids. Germline CDR1 SNHLY, CDR2 FYNNEI. Trimming removed 4 bases from V and 6 bases from J, with 12 bases in between. The CDR3 here is CASSGEGLNGYTF. Written as DNA, the CDR3 is TGTGCCAGCAGTGGCGAGGGTCTAAATGGCTACACCTTC.

This clonotype was detected ten times or more. V gene TRBV12-3 or TRBV12-4 combines with J gene TRBJ2-5; 9 bases align to TRBD1. This CDR3 is built from 15 residues. V trimming: 5 bases; J trimming: 5 bases; junction bases outside the gene matches: 9. CDR3 sequence (DNA): TGTGCCAGCAGTCCCGGGACAGGGTCCCCGGAGACCCAGTACTTC. Encoded protein: CASSPGTGSPETQYF.

The chain combines TRBV7-8 with TRBJ2-3, with TRBD2 matching over 8 bases. V dropped 3 bases and J dropped 6; count of bases not matched to a gene: 5. Germline V lookup: CDR1 SGHVS, CDR2 FQNEAQ. CDR3 length: 14 amino acids. The CDR3 coding sequence is TGTGCCAGCAGCTTCCAGGGCGGGGGGGATACGCAGTATTTT. Translation: CASSFQGGGDTQYF.

The rearrangement links TRBV6-2 or TRBV6-3 to TRBJ1-2; possibly TRBD1 for D (6 bases). CDR1 and CDR2 (germline): MNHEY, SVGEGT. CDR3 length: 13 residues. V was shortened by 6 bases and J by 5 bases, with 13 bases between the two germline ends. In nucleotides, the CDR3 is TGTGCCAGCAGAACTGGGACACCGTATGGCTACACCTTC. This encodes CASRTGTPYGYTF.

The rearrangement uses TRBV20-1 and TRBJ1-4, with D unclear. The ends were cut back, 8 bases at V and 0 bases at J, with 10 bases in the middle. Germline-derived CDR1 and CDR2 are DFQATT and SNEGSKA (reference sequence). The CDR3 extends over 13 amino acids. CDR3 nucleotide sequence: TGCAGTCAGCTAGCGCCAACTAATGAAAAACTGTTTTTT. Translating it yields CSQLAPTNEKLFF.

CDR3 DNA sequence: TGCGCCAGCAGCTTGGGTCCCGCGAACACCGGGGAGCTGTTTTTT. Translated, it gives CASSLGPANTGELFF. V gene TRBV5-1 combines with J gene TRBJ2-2; the D is unclear. V was clipped by 0 bases and J by 0 bases, with 6 bases between them. This CDR3 has 15 amino acids. Germline assignment: CDR1 SGHRS and CDR2 YFSETQ.

The chain combines TRBV25-1 with TRBJ2-5; a possible D gene is TRBD1 (6 bases). CDR1 and CDR2 from the germline V gene are MGHDK and SYGVNS. Trimming removed 7 bases at V and 2 bases at J, with 11 bases between. The CDR3 contains 13 residues. DNA for the CDR3: TGTGCCAGCAATGGAACAGGGCAAGAGACCCAGTACTTC. Amino acids: CASNGTGQETQYF.